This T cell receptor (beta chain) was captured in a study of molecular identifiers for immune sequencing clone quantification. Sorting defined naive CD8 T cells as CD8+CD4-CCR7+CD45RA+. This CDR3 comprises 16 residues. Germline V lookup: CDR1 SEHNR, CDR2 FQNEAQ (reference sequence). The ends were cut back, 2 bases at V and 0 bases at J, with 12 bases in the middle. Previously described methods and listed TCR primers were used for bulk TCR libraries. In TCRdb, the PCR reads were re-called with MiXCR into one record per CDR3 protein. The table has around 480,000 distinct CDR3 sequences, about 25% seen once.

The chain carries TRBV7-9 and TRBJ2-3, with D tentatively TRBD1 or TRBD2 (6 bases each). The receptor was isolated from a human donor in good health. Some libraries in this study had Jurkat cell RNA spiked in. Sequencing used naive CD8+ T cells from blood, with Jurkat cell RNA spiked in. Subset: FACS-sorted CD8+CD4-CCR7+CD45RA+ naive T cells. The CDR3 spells CASSLREGGSTDTQYF. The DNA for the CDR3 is TGTGCCAGCAGCTTAAGGGAAGGGGGGAGCACAGATACGCAGTATTTT.